This TCR beta chain was identified in a study of CD8 T cells in ankylosing spondylitis. TCRdb redid the calling of the 5' RACE reads with MiXCR, one entry per CDR3 protein. The table records 500,000 to 650,000 distinct CDR3 sequences, roughly 5.2% of them present only once. With V trimmed by 5 bases and J by 3 bases, 11 bases remained unmatched. The germline gives CDR1 SNHLY, CDR2 FYNNEI. The CDR3 covers 16 residues. Study-level findings and limits: Past research had described some motif variants in reactive arthritis synovial fluid and blood. Ankylosing spondylitis blood seemed to carry a telltale TCR beta motif made of roughly eight highly homologous variants.

As for this clonotype: Its antigen remains unidentified.

Sequences were obtained from blood, either unsorted or a sorted T cell fraction (not recorded which). The chain couples TRBV2 to TRBJ1-1; 8 nucleotides line up with TRBD1. This TCR was sampled from a male donor with ankylosing spondylitis. This CDR3 reads CASSFETGAVDTEAFF. The CDR3 DNA is TGTGCCAGCAGTTTTGAGACAGGGGCCGTAGACACTGAAGCTTTCTTT.